This TCR beta chain was documented in a study of cytomegalovirus exposure and HLA in healthy donors. Overall study: As released early, the data held some 85 million unique TCRs from HLA-typed donors.

Germline V gives CDR1 SGHNT, CDR2 YYREEE (reference sequence). This CDR3 has 12 amino acids. V lost 2 bases and J 7 bases, leaving 9 bases between the germline ends. Study-level findings and limits: In a later analysis, DRB1 alleles had the most associated TCRs; HLA-C alleles the fewest.

13 Jbeta primers and 60 Vbeta primers were used for the PCR. Sequencing was performed with immunoSEQ multiplex PCR; in TCRdb, only in-frame clones are kept and a portion is missing. The data contain about 200,000 clones, approximately 80% of them singletons. Points on this clone: Its target is not known.

The sequencing sample was made of PBMCs. The sequence was collected from a man aged 25-45 years in good health and CMV-seronegative. J is TRBJ1-1 and V is TRBV5-4, with no clear D. The CDR3 region has the DNA TGTGCCAGCAGCTTACCGGGATTTGAAGCTTTCTTT. Encoded protein: CASSLPGFEAFF.